Shown below are 23 T cell receptor beta chains from a single sample sequenced in a study of blood T cells in healthy people across ages (dated by TCRdb to between 2015 and 2016). The library was prepared using 5' RACE. TCRdb lists the instrument as Illumina HiSeq 2500. The second PCR ran for about 6 to 11 cycles and used a J-beta primer mix along with a sample-barcoded 5' primer. The public reads were reprocessed in TCRdb via fastp at Q25 and MiXCR, keeping in-frame beta chains. Rows merge per CDR3 protein into single entries with the most common DNA and genes. This sample holds more than 550,000 distinct CDR3 sequences; about 24% were observed only once. The leading ten clones occupy about 22% of the sample. Sequenced input: blood. The source is a man in his 70s in good health.

A few counts support this clonotype. This rearrangement joins TRBV19 to TRBJ2-7; the D gene could be TRBD1 or TRBD2 (5 bases each). The end of the DNA aligns better with TRBJ2-1, so the J call may be wrong. The CDR3 runs 17 residues. Germline V lookup: CDR1 LNHDA, CDR2 SQIVND (reference sequence). The CDR3 DNA reads TGTGCCAGTAGGGCTGAGATCGGGGCACTATGGGGCAATGAGCAGTTCTTC. Its protein is CASRAEIGALWGNEQFF.

This clonotype showed up many times. The junction differs from germline at one of its ends, possibly a read error. The rearrangement joins TRBV29-1 to TRBJ2-6; D remains unclear. Germline V gene data show CDR1 as SQVTM and CDR2 as ANQGSEA. This CDR3 has 16 residues. This CDR3 reads CSVERDINSGANVLTF. CDR3 DNA: TGCAGCGTTGAAAGGGATATTAACTCTGGTGCCAACGTCCTGACTTTC.

The rearrangement uses TRBV10-3 and TRBJ2-1; tentatively, D is TRBD1 (6 bases). Germline loops: CDR1 ENHRY, CDR2 SYGVKD. CDR3 length: 15 amino acids. V lost 0 bases, J lost 6 bases, and 12 bases lay in between. CDR3 region: CAISESQGMGNEQFF. The CDR3 region has the DNA TGTGCCATCAGTGAGTCGCAGGGGATGGGCAATGAGCAGTTCTTC.

V and J are TRBV20-1 and TRBJ2-1; tentative D call: TRBD2 (6 bases). The length of the CDR3 is 15 residues. V dropped 0 bases and J dropped 6 bases, with 15 bases sitting between them. CDR1 is DFQATT, CDR2 SNEGSKA, per germline (reference sequence). The CDR3 region has the DNA TGCAGTGCTAGAGACCCGACGACTAGACTCAATGAGCAGTTCTTC. It specifies CSARDPTTRLNEQFF.

The chain carries TRBV7-2 and TRBJ1-1; TRBD1 is a possible D gene (5 bases). Trimming pared 6 bases from V and 3 bases from J, leaving 14 bases between. The CDR3 runs to 14 residues. Germline values: CDR1 SGHTA, CDR2 FQGNSA. The CDR3 is CASRIDLGDTEAFF. CDR3 nucleotide sequence: TGTGCCAGCAGGATTGATTTGGGGGACACTGAAGCTTTCTTT.

The rearrangement links TRBV20-1 to TRBJ1-1; D remains unclear. This CDR3 is 15 amino acids long. Trimming cost V 3 bases and J 0 bases, with 14 bases left between them. Germline CDR1 and CDR2: DFQATT and SNEGSKA (reference sequence). The CDR3 sequence is CSARKGPTMNTEAFF. CDR3 bases: TGCAGTGCTAGGAAAGGACCGACGATGAACACTGAAGCTTTCTTT.

This clonotype was seen just once. V is TRBV29-1 and J is TRBJ2-5, with D perhaps matching TRBD1 (6 bases). CDR3 size: 14 residues. V was shortened by 7 bases and J by 3 bases, with 18 bases between the two germline ends. Germline V gives CDR1 SQVTM, CDR2 ANQGSEA. The CDR3 spells CSAGDRKEKETQYF. The DNA for the CDR3 is TGCAGCGCTGGTGACAGGAAGGAAAAAGAGACCCAGTACTTC. The whole variable domain, filled in from reference TRBV29-1 and TRBJ2-5, reads SAVISQKPSRDICQRGTSLTIQCQVDSQVTMMFWYRQQPGQSLTLIATANQGSEATYESGFVIDKFPISRPNLTFSTLTVSNMSPEDSSIYLCSAGDRKEKETQYFGPGTRLLVL.

The V and J genes are TRBV10-3 and TRBJ2-3; a weak D match, TRBD2 (5 bases). CDR3 length: 13 amino acids. Germline V gives CDR1 ENHRY, CDR2 SYGVKD. V lost 4 bases and J 4 bases, leaving 9 bases between the germline ends. The CDR3: CAISAGFADTQYF. CDR3 nucleotide sequence: TGTGCCATCAGTGCGGGGTTCGCAGATACGCAGTATTTT.

This chain connects TRBV20-1 to TRBJ2-1; no clear D. Germline V gene lookup returns CDR1 DFQATT and CDR2 SNEGSKA (reference sequence). This CDR3 has 13 residues. The CDR3 coding sequence is TGCAGCCTTAGGTGGAGCTCCTACAATGAGCAGTTCTTC. Translating it yields CSLRWSSYNEQFF.

This clonotype appeared a few times. The rearrangement links TRBV18 to TRBJ2-7; either TRBD1 or TRBD2 may fit D (6 bases each). The germline V and J ends were trimmed by 5 bases and 6 bases, with 14 bases remaining between them. Germline CDR1 reads KGHSH; CDR2 reads LQKENI. The length of the CDR3 is 13 residues. CDR3 DNA: TGTGCCAGCTCAGAGGGGGGAGTTGGCGAGCAGTACGTC. It codes for CASSEGGVGEQYV.

This clonotype was seen only a few times. The V and J genes are TRBV29-1 and TRBJ1-5; TRBD1 might be the D (5 bases). Trimming pared 7 bases from V and 8 bases from J, leaving 15 bases between. Germline V lookup: CDR1 SQVTM, CDR2 ANQGSEA. The CDR3 covers 12 residues. CDR3 bases: TGCAGCGCCGGGCGGGGAGGGGAGCCCCAGCATTTT. Protein: CSAGRGGEPQHF.

A note on this clonotype: One end of the junction varies from germline; a read error may be responsible. The chain combines TRBV5-1 with TRBJ2-1; TRBD2 matches 8 bases. The CDR3 is made up of 14 amino acids. The germline CDR1 and CDR2 sequences are SGHRS and YFSETQ. CDR3 sequence reads: CASSPGGGENGQFF. The CDR3 DNA reads TGCGCCAGCAGTCCGGGGGGGGGCGAGAATGGGCAGTTCTTC.

The V call is TRBV25-1, the J call TRBJ2-3, with TRBD1 as a possible D gene (6 bases). In germline, CDR1 is MGHDK, CDR2 SYGVNS. V lost 6 bases, J lost 0 bases, and 16 bases lay in between. This CDR3 region has 16 residues. The DNA for the CDR3 is TGTGCCAGCAGGACCCTAGGGGGACAAAGCACAGATACGCAGTATTTT. Translated: CASRTLGGQSTDTQYF.

The sample holds a few counts of this clonotype. The rearrangement links TRBV29-1 to TRBJ1-5; perhaps TRBD1 as D (5 bases). V was clipped by 6 bases and J by 0 bases, with 9 bases between them. CDR1 SQVTM and CDR2 ANQGSEA come from the germline V gene. The CDR3 loop spans 13 amino acids. CDR3 in DNA: TGCAGCGTGAGAGGGGATAGCAATCAGCCCCAGCATTTT. Translation: CSVRGDSNQPQHF. The full variable domain, its missing parts supplied by reference TRBV29-1 and TRBJ1-5, is SAVISQKPSRDICQRGTSLTIQCQVDSQVTMMFWYRQQPGQSLTLIATANQGSEATYESGFVIDKFPISRPNLTFSTLTVSNMSPEDSSIYLCSVRGDSNQPQHFGDGTRLSIL.

The table lists this clonotype with many counts. V gene TRBV28 combines with J gene TRBJ2-1, with 11 bases that match TRBD2. The ends lost 3 bases at V and 7 bases at J; junction bases unmatched: 5. The CDR3 loop spans 15 amino acids. Germline values: CDR1 MDHEN, CDR2 SYDVKM. This chain's CDR3 is CASSFGLAGGNEQFF. CDR3 nucleotides: TGTGCCAGCAGTTTTGGGCTAGCGGGGGGTAATGAGCAGTTCTTC.

This clonotype appeared a few times. The V gene is TRBV7-9, the J gene TRBJ2-1; the D is unclear. V lost 1 base and J 4 bases, leaving 8 bases between the germline ends. From germline, CDR1 is SEHNR and CDR2 FQNEAQ (reference sequence). The CDR3 is 14 amino acids. CDR3 amino acids: CASSLGSAYNEQFF. In DNA form, the CDR3 reads TGTGCCAGCAGCTTAGGCTCTGCTTACAATGAGCAGTTCTTC.

The V call is TRBV12-3 or TRBV12-4, the J call TRBJ2-5; 9 positions match TRBD2. The CDR3 is made up of 15 amino acids. Losses at the gene ends were 1 base for V and 5 bases for J; bases not matched to a gene: 5. Here the CDR3 reads CASSLGSGRTETQYF. As DNA, the CDR3 is TGTGCCAGCAGTTTAGGAAGCGGGAGGACGGAGACCCAGTACTTC.

This rearrangement joins TRBV12-3 or TRBV12-4 to TRBJ2-2; 7 bases are a match to TRBD1. J lost 6 bases, V lost 5 bases, and 9 bases had no gene match. This CDR3 is built from 15 residues. The CDR3 reads CASSITGVAAGELFF. CDR3 nucleotide sequence: TGTGCCAGCAGTATAACAGGGGTGGCCGCCGGGGAGCTGTTTTTT.

The gene calls are TRBV15 and TRBJ1-2; D not certain. Looked up from germline, CDR1 is LNHNV and CDR2 is YYDKDF (reference sequence). V lost 6 bases and J lost 3, with 8 bases in between. The CDR3 is made up of 12 amino acids. CDR3 in amino acids: CATRGTYYGYTF. Written as DNA, the CDR3 is TGTGCCACCAGAGGCACATACTATGGCTACACCTTC.

This CDR3 is CASSERPRGSGNTIYF. CDR3 DNA sequence: TGCGCCAGCAGCGAACGCCCTCGGGGATCTGGAAACACCATATATTTT. The rearrangement uses TRBV5-1 and TRBJ1-3; D not certain. The CDR3 has 16 residues. The V end lost 4 bases, the J end lost 1 base, and 15 bases lay between the germline ends. CDR1 is SGHRS and CDR2 is YFSETQ in the germline V gene. The full variable domain, with the rest looked up from reference TRBV5-1 and TRBJ1-3, is KAGVTQTPRYLIKTRGQQVTLSCSPISGHRSVSWYQQTPGQGLQFLFEYFSETQRNKGNFPGRFSGRQFSNSRSEMNVSTLELGDSALYLCASSERPRGSGNTIYFGEGSWLTVV.

The chain carries TRBV20-1 and TRBJ2-5, with D tentatively TRBD1 or TRBD2 (6 bases each). This CDR3 comprises 13 residues. V gave up 6 bases and J gave up 2 bases, with 13 bases separating them. CDR1 and CDR2 (germline): DFQATT, SNEGSKA (reference sequence). The CDR3: CSAGGVEQETQYF. DNA for the CDR3: TGCAGTGCGGGGGGCGTGGAACAAGAGACCCAGTACTTC.

The rearrangement links TRBV28 to TRBJ2-7; D is perhaps TRBD2 (5 bases). Between the trimmed V and J ends, which lost 8 bases and 0 bases, there was a span of 11 bases. The CDR3 is 13 amino acids. Germline-derived CDR1 and CDR2 are MDHEN and SYDVKM. The CDR3 sequence is CASEAVSSYEQYF. CDR3 coding DNA: TGTGCCAGCGAAGCGGTCAGCTCCTACGAGCAGTACTTC.

This rearrangement joins TRBV5-1 to TRBJ1-2, with D unclear. Germline CDR1 SGHRS, CDR2 YFSETQ. The V and J ends lost 4 bases and 10 bases respectively, with 23 bases between them. This CDR3 region has 15 residues. The chain's CDR3 is CASSTSGRWGPTYTF. DNA of the CDR3: TGCGCCAGCAGCACGTCGGGGAGATGGGGTCCCACCTACACCTTC.